The clone carrying this T cell receptor beta chain was seen repeatedly, ten times or more. Its antigen is still unknown. The ends were cut back, 0 bases at V and 3 bases at J, with 9 bases in the middle. Germline V gene lookup returns CDR1 LNHNV and CDR2 YYDKDF (reference sequence). There are 15 residues in the CDR3. The entire patient cohort was treatment-naive prior to thyroid surgery. This entry is derived from a study of metastatic and nonmetastatic thyroid tumors. Study information: Across blood and tumor or nodule tissue, repertoires from malignant and benign thyroid patients were compared with one another. Study-level points and caveats: Relative to benign nodules, malignant thyroid tumors were reportedly characterized by significantly elevated TCR beta diversity in blood and tumor.

Authors' data handling: Researchers built a distant-metastasis classifier for papillary thyroid cancer that drew on CDR3 differences across clinicopathological groups. TCRdb re-called the PCR reads through MiXCR. For this entry, the V and J calls and clone size follow TCRdb and not the study's own pipeline. The sample holds approximately 15,000 clones, approximately 30% seen once. Sequencing was performed on tumor tissue. The sequence came from a male donor with papillary thyroid cancer or a benign thyroid nodule (not recorded which). Some clones in this sample may be carry-over from other donors' samples. The chain employs TRBV15 and TRBJ2-1; D is unclear. CDR3 loop: CATSRDLESYNEQFF. The DNA of the CDR3 is TGTGCCACCAGCAGAGATCTAGAGAGCTACAATGAGCAGTTCTTC.